A selection of T cell receptor beta chains follows, all from one sample in a study of blood T cells in healthy people across ages. TCRdb called the 5' RACE reads again in MiXCR, with one record for every CDR3 protein. The data contain around 900,000 distinct CDR3 sequences, 29% of them seen just once; the ten biggest clones take up 15% to 20%. Sequenced material: blood. These receptors came from a woman of 80 years or more in good health. Both conserved end residues are part of each CDR3. A D gene is named only where the DNA matches it firmly. Not all rows give a size; the values are once, few, many and, for expanded clones, a class.

CDR3 protein: CASSPETWYQETQYF
CDR3 DNA: TGTGCCAGCAGCCCCGAGACATGGTACCAAGAGACCCAGTACTTC
clone size: NA
D gene: NA
V gene: TRBV7-2
J gene: TRBJ2-5

CDR3 protein: CAWSVQLTTGELFF
CDR3 DNA: TGTGCCTGGAGTGTACAACTGACCACCGGGGAGCTGTTTTTT
clone size: NA
D gene: NA
V gene: TRBV30
J gene: TRBJ2-2

CDR3 protein: CASSSTGAGNEQYF
CDR3 DNA: TGTGCCAGCAGCTCAACAGGGGCAGGCAATGAGCAGTACTTC
clone size: NA
D gene: TRBD1
V gene: TRBV7-7
J gene: TRBJ2-7

CDR3 protein: CASSSSQGANEKLFF
CDR3 DNA: TGTGCCAGCAGCTCCTCACAGGGGGCTAATGAAAAACTGTTTTTT
clone size: NA
D gene: TRBD1
V gene: TRBV5-4
J gene: TRBJ1-4

CDR3 protein: CASSLDGGSTEAFF
CDR3 DNA: TGCGCCAGCAGCTTGGATGGAGGTAGCACTGAAGCTTTCTTT
clone size: few
D gene: NA
V gene: TRBV5-1
J gene: TRBJ1-1

CDR3 protein: CASRDRVRGYEQYF
CDR3 DNA: TGTGCCAGCAGGGACAGGGTGAGGGGATACGAGCAGTACTTC
clone size: many
D gene: NA
V gene: TRBV21-1
J gene: TRBJ2-7

CDR3 protein: CASKGEGVYEQYF
CDR3 DNA: TGTGCCAGCAAAGGGGAGGGGGTGTACGAGCAGTACTTC
clone size: many
D gene: NA
V gene: TRBV25-1
J gene: TRBJ2-7

CDR3 protein: CAGSPSGFYGYTF
CDR3 DNA: TGTGCCGGCAGCCCTTCGGGATTTTATGGCTACACCTTC
clone size: NA
D gene: NA
V gene: TRBV9
J gene: TRBJ1-2

CDR3 protein: CSAEYFTGGYTF
CDR3 DNA: TGCAGTGCAGAATATTTTACAGGAGGCTACACCTTC
clone size: many
D gene: NA
V gene: TRBV20-1
J gene: TRBJ1-2

CDR3 protein: CASSPRQGETPQHF
CDR3 DNA: TGTGCCAGCAGCCCCCGACAGGGAGAAACGCCCCAGCATTTT
clone size: NA
D gene: TRBD1
V gene: TRBV11-2
J gene: TRBJ1-5

CDR3 protein: CSARRRGKDNEQFF
CDR3 DNA: TGCAGTGCTAGAAGGCGGGGGAAAGACAATGAGCAGTTCTTC
clone size: many
D gene: TRBD2
V gene: TRBV20-1
J gene: TRBJ2-1

CDR3 protein: CASGRQVNEQYF
CDR3 DNA: TGTGCCAGTGGAAGACAAGTAAATGAGCAGTACTTC
clone size: many
D gene: NA
V gene: TRBV11-3
J gene: TRBJ2-7

CDR3 protein: CASSYRGRVKLFF
CDR3 DNA: TGTGCCAGCAGTTACAGGGGGCGCGTAAAACTGTTTTTT
clone size: many
D gene: TRBD1
V gene: TRBV6-6
J gene: TRBJ1-4

CDR3 protein: CSALSGGGGDTQYF
CDR3 DNA: TGCAGTGCACTAAGCGGGGGGGGCGGAGATACGCAGTATTTT
clone size: many
D gene: TRBD2
V gene: TRBV20-1
J gene: TRBJ2-3

CDR3 protein: CSARGGQGRAKNIQYF
CDR3 DNA: TGCAGTGCTAGGGGGGGGCAGGGGCGAGCCAAAAACATTCAGTACTTC
clone size: NA
D gene: NA
V gene: TRBV20-1
J gene: TRBJ2-4

CDR3 protein: CASSSGQGATRPQHF
CDR3 DNA: TGTGCCAGCAGTTCCGGACAGGGGGCAACGAGGCCCCAGCATTTT
clone size: NA
D gene: TRBD1
V gene: TRBV6-6
J gene: TRBJ1-5